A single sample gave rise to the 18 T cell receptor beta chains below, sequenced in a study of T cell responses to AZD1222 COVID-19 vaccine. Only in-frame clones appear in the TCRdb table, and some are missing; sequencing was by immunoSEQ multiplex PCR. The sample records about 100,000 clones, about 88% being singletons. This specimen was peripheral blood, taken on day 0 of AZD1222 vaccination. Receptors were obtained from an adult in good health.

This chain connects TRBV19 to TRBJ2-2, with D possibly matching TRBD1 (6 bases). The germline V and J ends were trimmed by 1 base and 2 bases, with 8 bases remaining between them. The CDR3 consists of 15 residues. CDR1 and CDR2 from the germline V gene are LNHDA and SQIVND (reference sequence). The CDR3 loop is CASSIVQGNTGELFF. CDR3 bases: TGTGCCAGTAGTATAGTACAGGGTAACACCGGGGAGCTGTTTTTT.

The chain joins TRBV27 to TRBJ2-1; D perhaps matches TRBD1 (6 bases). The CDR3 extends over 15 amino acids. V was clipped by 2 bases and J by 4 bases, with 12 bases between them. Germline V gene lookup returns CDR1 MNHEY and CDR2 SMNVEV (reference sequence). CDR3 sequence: CASSLVGARYNEQFF. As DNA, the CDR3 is TGTGCCAGCAGTTTAGTGGGGGCGAGATACAATGAGCAGTTCTTC.

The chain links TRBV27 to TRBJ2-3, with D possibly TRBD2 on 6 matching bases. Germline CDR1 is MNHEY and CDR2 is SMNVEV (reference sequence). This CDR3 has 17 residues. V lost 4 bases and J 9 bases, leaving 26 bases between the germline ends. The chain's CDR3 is CASSSISHQLAPGTQYF. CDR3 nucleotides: TGTGCCAGCAGTTCGATATCCCACCAACTAGCCCCCGGGACGCAGTATTTT.

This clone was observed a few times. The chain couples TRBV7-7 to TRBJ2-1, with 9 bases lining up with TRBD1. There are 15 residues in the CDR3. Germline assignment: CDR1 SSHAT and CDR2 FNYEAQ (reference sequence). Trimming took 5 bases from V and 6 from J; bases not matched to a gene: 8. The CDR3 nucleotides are TGTGCCAGCAGCCCCGGGACAGGGTTGGGCAATGAGCAGTTCTTC. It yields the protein CASSPGTGLGNEQFF.

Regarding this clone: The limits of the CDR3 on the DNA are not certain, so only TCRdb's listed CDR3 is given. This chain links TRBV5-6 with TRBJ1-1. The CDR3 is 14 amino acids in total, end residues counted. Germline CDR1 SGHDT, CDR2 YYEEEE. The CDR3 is CASSFGSGNTEAFF.

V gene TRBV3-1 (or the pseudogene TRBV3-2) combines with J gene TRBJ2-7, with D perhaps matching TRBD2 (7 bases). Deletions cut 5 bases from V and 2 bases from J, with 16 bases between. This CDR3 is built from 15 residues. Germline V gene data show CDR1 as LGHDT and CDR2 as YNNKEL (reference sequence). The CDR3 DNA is TGTGCCAGCAGCTTAGTGGGGGGGCCCACCTACGAGCAGTACTTC. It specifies CASSLVGGPTYEQYF.

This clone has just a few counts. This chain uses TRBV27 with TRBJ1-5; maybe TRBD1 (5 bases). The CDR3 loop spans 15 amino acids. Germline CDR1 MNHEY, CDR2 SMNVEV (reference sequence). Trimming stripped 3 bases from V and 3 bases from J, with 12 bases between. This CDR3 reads CASSFGGVDNQPQHF. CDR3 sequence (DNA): TGTGCCAGCAGTTTTGGGGGAGTGGACAATCAGCCCCAGCATTTT.

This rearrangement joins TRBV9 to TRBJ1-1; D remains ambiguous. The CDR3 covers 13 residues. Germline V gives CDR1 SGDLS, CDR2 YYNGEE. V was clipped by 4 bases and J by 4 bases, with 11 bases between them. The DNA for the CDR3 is TGTGCCAGCAGCCCAACGCGGGGCACTGAAGCTTTCTTT. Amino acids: CASSPTRGTEAFF.

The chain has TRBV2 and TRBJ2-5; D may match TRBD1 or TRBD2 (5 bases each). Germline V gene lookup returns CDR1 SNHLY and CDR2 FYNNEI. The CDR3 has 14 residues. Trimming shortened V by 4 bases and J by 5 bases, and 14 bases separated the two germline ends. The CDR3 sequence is CASSVWIEGETQYF. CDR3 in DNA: TGTGCCAGCAGTGTTTGGATTGAGGGGGAGACCCAGTACTTC.

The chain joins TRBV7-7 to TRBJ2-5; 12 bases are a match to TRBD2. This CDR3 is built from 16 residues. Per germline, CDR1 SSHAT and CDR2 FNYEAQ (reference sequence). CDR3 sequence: CASSGTSGLPGETQYF. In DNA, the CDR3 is TGTGCTAGCTCCGGGACTAGCGGGCTCCCAGGAGAGACCCAGTACTTC.

This chain's CDR3 is CASSLVGGPGELFF. The CDR3 DNA sequence: TGTGCCAGCAGCTTGGTGGGGGGGCCCGGGGAGCTGTTTTTT. This chain links TRBV5-4 with TRBJ2-2; weak D call: TRBD2 (7 bases). The CDR3 runs 14 residues. Per germline, CDR1 SGHNT and CDR2 YYREEE (reference sequence). V gave up 0 bases and J gave up 6 bases, with 9 bases separating them.

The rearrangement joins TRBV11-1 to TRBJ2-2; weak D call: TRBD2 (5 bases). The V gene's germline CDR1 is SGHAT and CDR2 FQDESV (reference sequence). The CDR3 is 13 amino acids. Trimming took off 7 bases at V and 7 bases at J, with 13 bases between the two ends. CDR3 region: CASTSTSNGELFF. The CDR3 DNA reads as TGTGCCAGCACCTCCACTAGTAACGGGGAGCTGTTTTTT. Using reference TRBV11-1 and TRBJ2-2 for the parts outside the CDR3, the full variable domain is EAEVAQSPRYKITEKSQAVAFWCDPISGHATLYWYRQILGQGPELLVQFQDESVVDDSQLPKDRFSAERLKGVDSTLKIQPAELGDSAMYLCASTSTSNGELFFGEGSRLTVL.

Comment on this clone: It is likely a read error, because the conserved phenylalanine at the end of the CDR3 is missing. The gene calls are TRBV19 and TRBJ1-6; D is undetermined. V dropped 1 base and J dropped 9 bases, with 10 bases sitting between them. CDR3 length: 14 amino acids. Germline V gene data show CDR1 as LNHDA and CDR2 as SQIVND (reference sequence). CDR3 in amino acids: CASSIGRSTSPLHL. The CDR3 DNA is TGTGCCAGTAGTATAGGTCGGTCTACTTCACCCCTCCACCTT.

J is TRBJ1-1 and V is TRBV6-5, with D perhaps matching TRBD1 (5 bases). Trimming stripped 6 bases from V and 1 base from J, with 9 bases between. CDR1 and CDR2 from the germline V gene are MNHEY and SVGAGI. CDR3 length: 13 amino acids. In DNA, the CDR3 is TGTGCCAGCAGGGGGGGTGGGAACACTGAAGCTTTCTTT. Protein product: CASRGGGNTEAFF.

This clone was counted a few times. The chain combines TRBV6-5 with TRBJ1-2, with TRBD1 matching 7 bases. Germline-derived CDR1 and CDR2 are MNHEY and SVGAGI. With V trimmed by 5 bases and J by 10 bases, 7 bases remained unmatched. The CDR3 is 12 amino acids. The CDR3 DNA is TGTGCCAGCAGTCCGGGACAGACCGTCTACACCTTC. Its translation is CASSPGQTVYTF.

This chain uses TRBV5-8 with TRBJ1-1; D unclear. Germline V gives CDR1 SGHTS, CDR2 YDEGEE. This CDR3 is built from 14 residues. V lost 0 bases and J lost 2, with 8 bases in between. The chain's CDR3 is CASSLVLGNTEAFF. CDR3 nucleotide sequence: TGTGCCAGCAGCTTGGTACTGGGCAACACTGAAGCTTTCTTT.

The CDR3 region has the DNA TGTGCCAGCAGGCGGTCAAACGAGCAGTACTTC. This translates into CASRRSNEQYF. J is TRBJ2-7 and V is TRBV12-3 or TRBV12-4; D call uncertain. This CDR3 has 11 amino acids. V was shortened by 6 bases and J by 5 bases, with 8 bases between the two germline ends.

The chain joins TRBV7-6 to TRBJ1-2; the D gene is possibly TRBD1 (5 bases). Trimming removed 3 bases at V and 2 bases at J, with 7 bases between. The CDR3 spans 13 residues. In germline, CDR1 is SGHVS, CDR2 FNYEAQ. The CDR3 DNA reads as TGTGCCAGCAGCTTGGGGGGAAACTATGGCTACACCTTC. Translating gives CASSLGGNYGYTF. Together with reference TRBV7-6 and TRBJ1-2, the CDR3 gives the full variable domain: GAGVSQSPRYKVTKRGQDVALRCDPISGHVSLYWYRQALGQGPEFLTYFNYEAQQDKSGLPNDRFSAERPEGSISTLTIQRTEQRDSAMYRCASSLGGNYGYTFGSGTRLTVV.